The rows below give T cell receptor beta chains drawn from one sample of a study of human T cells and chemical hapten exposure. One entry per CDR3 protein, called by TCRdb with MiXCR from the RACE reads. The sample lists 85,000 to 100,000 distinct CDR3 sequences, 25% to 30% occurring once. Here the sequenced sample was whole blood, taken in connection with sensitization to the hapten diphenylcyclopropenone (DPC). The origin of the receptors is a man in his forties with alopecia areata. Some clones in this sample may be carry-over from other donors' samples. CDR3s include the opening cysteine and the closing phenylalanine or tryptophan. D genes are given only for firm matches. For some rows the clone size is stated as once, few or many, or as a class when expanded; others skip it.

>TRBV20-1|TRBD1|few|TRBJ1-4|15
CSARPPATGGEKLFF
TGCAGTGCTAGACCCCCGGCGACAGGGGGAGAAAAACTGTTTTTT
>TRBV15|TRBD2|NA|TRBJ2-1|18
CATSGAKSPTSGNNEQFF
TGTGCCACCAGCGGAGCGAAATCTCCGACTAGCGGGAACAATGAGCAGTTCTTC
>TRBV7-3|TRBD1|many|TRBJ1-6|15
CASSWGQGGNSPLHF
TGTGCCAGCAGCTGGGGACAGGGTGGTAATTCACCCCTCCACTTT
>TRBV9|NA|few|TRBJ2-7|13
CASSVVGDTEQYF
TGTGCCAGCAGCGTAGTTGGGGACACAGAGCAGTACTTC
>TRBV7-9|TRBD2|NA|TRBJ2-7|16
CASSSLGLAASYEQYF
TGTGCCAGCAGCTCCTTAGGACTAGCGGCATCCTACGAGCAGTACTTC
>TRBV12-3/TRBV12-4|NA|once|TRBJ2-7|15
CASSLSADKSYEQYF
TGTGCCAGCAGTTTATCGGCAGACAAATCCTACGAGCAGTACTTC
>TRBV20-1|TRBD2|NA|TRBJ2-3|14
CSASKREPRAAQYF
TGCAGTGCTTCCAAGCGGGAGCCGCGGGCGGCGCAGTATTTT
>TRBV10-2|NA|once|TRBJ1-1|12
CASSDVSGEAFF
TGCGCCAGCAGTGACGTGTCGGGGGAAGCTTTCTTT
>TRBV5-1|NA|NA|TRBJ2-7|16
CASSLEIASVSYEQYF
TGCGCCAGCAGCTTGGAAATAGCCTCCGTCTCCTACGAGCAGTACTTC
>TRBV20-1|TRBD1|few|TRBJ1-5|20
CSAEGQGGTGVSTSNQPQHF
TGCAGTGCTGAGGGACAGGGGGGGACAGGGGTCTCCACGAGCAATCAGCCCCAGCATTTT
>TRBV20-1|NA|many|TRBJ2-7|15
CSISTGRGQAYEQYF
TGCAGCATCTCGACGGGTAGGGGCCAAGCCTACGAGCAGTACTTC
>TRBV7-8|TRBD2|NA|TRBJ2-3|17
CASSLRLAGGARDTQYF
TGTGCCAGCAGCCTAAGACTAGCGGGAGGAGCCCGGGATACGCAGTATTTT
>TRBV12-3/TRBV12-4|NA|few|TRBJ2-6|14
CASSLGSGANVLTF
TGTGCCAGCAGTTTAGGCTCTGGGGCCAACGTCCTGACTTTC
>TRBV20-1|NA|NA|TRBJ1-1|11
CSASPNTEAFF
TGCAGTGCCTCGCCGAACACTGAAGCTTTCTTT
>TRBV12-3/TRBV12-4|NA|NA|TRBJ2-6|15
CASRVTGLGANVLTF
TGTGCCAGCAGGGTTACAGGGTTGGGGGCCAACGTCCTGACTTTC
>TRBV10-2|NA|few|TRBJ2-2|15
CASSENRGYTGELFF
TGCGCCAGCAGTGAGAATCGCGGATACACCGGGGAGCTGTTTTTT
>TRBV11-3|TRBD2|NA|TRBJ2-1|16
CASSLAGGPSYNEQFF
TGTGCCAGCAGCTTAGCGGGAGGGCCTTCCTACAATGAGCAGTTCTTC
>TRBV28|TRBD1|few|TRBJ2-1|15
CASSSDRGNYNEQFF
TGTGCCAGCAGTTCGGACAGGGGGAACTACAATGAGCAGTTCTTC
>TRBV6-2/TRBV6-3|NA|NA|TRBJ1-1|13
CASSSTNVAEAFF
TGTGCCAGCAGTTCCACGAACGTCGCTGAAGCTTTCTTT
>TRBV9|TRBD2|NA|TRBJ2-1|15
CASSPSGRAYNEQFF
TGTGCCAGCAGCCCTAGCGGGAGGGCCTACAATGAGCAGTTCTTC
>TRBV7-9|NA|NA|TRBJ2-1|12
CASTPGPFEQFF
TGTGCCAGCACCCCCGGGCCATTTGAGCAGTTCTTC
>TRBV12-3/TRBV12-4|NA|NA|TRBJ2-5|11
CASRIQETQYF
TGTGCCAGCAGAATACAAGAGACCCAGTACTTC
>TRBV20-1|TRBD2|NA|TRBJ2-3|15
CSASRTSGKADTQYF
TGCAGTGCTAGCCGGACTAGCGGGAAAGCAGATACGCAGTATTTT
>TRBV7-3|NA|NA|TRBJ2-2|14
CASSVTENTGELFF
TGTGCCAGCAGCGTGACTGAGAACACCGGGGAGCTGTTTTTT
>TRBV20-1|TRBD1|NA|TRBJ2-3|18
CSARDTLLGTGFSDTQYF
TGCAGTGCTAGAGACACCTTGCTCGGGACAGGGTTTTCAGATACGCAGTATTTT
>TRBV10-2|NA|NA|TRBJ2-4|14
CASSESTFGNIQYF
TGCGCCAGCAGTGAGTCAACCTTCGGAAACATTCAGTACTTC
>TRBV28|TRBD1|NA|TRBJ2-4|15
CASSFKRQGVDIQYF
TGTGCCAGCAGTTTTAAGAGGCAGGGGGTTGACATTCAGTACTTC
>TRBV27|TRBD1|few|TRBJ1-4|14
CASSSTGGGEKLFF
TGTGCCAGCAGTTCCACAGGGGGTGGGGAAAAACTGTTTTTT
>TRBV7-9|TRBD1|NA|TRBJ2-5|14
CASSPWTGGETQYF
TGTGCCAGCAGCCCTTGGACAGGGGGGGAGACCCAGTACTTC
>TRBV20-1|TRBD2|once|TRBJ2-1|13
CSASGRAGYEQFF
TGCAGTGCAAGCGGACGAGCGGGGTATGAGCAGTTCTTC
>TRBV20-1|NA|NA|TRBJ1-1|13
CSARERRTAEAFF
TGCAGTGCTAGAGAAAGGCGGACCGCTGAAGCTTTCTTT
>TRBV7-9|TRBD1|NA|TRBJ2-2|17
CASSLQGQGVNTGELFF
TGTGCCAGCAGCTTACAAGGACAGGGAGTGAACACCGGGGAGCTGTTTTTT
>TRBV10-3|NA|NA|TRBJ1-5|13
CAIGAYANQPQHF
TGTGCCATCGGTGCCTACGCAAATCAGCCCCAGCATTTT
>TRBV20-1|TRBD1|many|TRBJ2-7|15
CSACSPDRGPYEQYF
TGCAGTGCTTGCAGCCCGGACAGGGGACCCTACGAGCAGTACTTC
>TRBV28|TRBD2|many|TRBJ2-2|15
CASSLRGSGTGELFF
TGTGCCAGCAGTTTACGCGGGAGCGGCACCGGGGAGCTGTTTTTT
>TRBV20-1|NA|NA|TRBJ1-1|11
CSPTQGTEAFF
TGCAGTCCGACCCAGGGGACTGAAGCTTTCTTT